These T cell receptor beta chains were read from a single sample in a study of blood T cell repertoires in COVID-19. Sequencing was performed with immunoSEQ multiplex PCR; in TCRdb, only in-frame clones are kept and a portion is missing. The table lists fewer than 200,000 clones, 83% of them singletons. Sequenced sample: PBMCs or T cells enriched from blood (not recorded which). Receptors were obtained from a woman aged 45-65 years in a cohort exposed to, infected with or recovered from COVID-19 (not recorded which). CDR3s include the opening cysteine and the closing phenylalanine or tryptophan.

TRBV7-8	CASSLAGTVRGYTF
TRBV9	CASSLQGGAFYEQYF
TRBV19	CASSIDTGGNTEAFF
TRBV24-1	CATAIAGSFLTDTQYF
TRBV19	CATSPQQGTYGYTF
TRBV13	CASSLDRVGSPLHF
TRBV25-1	CASSELGQVDSGNTIYF
TRBV18	CASSPPGTRNTGELFF
TRBV11-2	CATYPIVGYGYTF
TRBV3-1/TRBV3-2	CASSQLGQSTDTQYF
TRBV28	CASRRDRILTRDTQYF
TRBV19	CASSIDLTGEQYF
TRBV30	CALDRGSNSPLHF
TRBV28	CASSLGGGARNSPLHF
TRBV29-1	CSARQGARGYTF
TRBV12-3/TRBV12-4	CASTFPEANEQFF
TRBV5-1	CASSLVPGATQETQYF
TRBV4-1	CASSQGVSYGTYGYTF
TRBV16	CASSQSGRGGLLYNEQFF
TRBV28	CASSWTELQETQYF
TRBV18	CASSPRTAEETQYF
TRBV7-3	CASSLTTGSSYNEQFF
TRBV24-1	CATSAQGAKNIQYF
TRBV4-1	CASSQDGPERNQPQHF
TRBV7-3	CASSWGDQYEQYF
TRBV30	CASGISYGYTF
TRBV6-5	CASSPSRGSGNTIYF
TRBV2	CASSVQQGINEQYF
TRBV7-9	CASSPAGAAYEQYF
TRBV19	CASRHEGANTEAFF
TRBV28	CASNPGGYTEAFF
TRBV28	CASSSFTSGQGAYYGYTF
TRBV4-2	CASSQDLSSGANVLTF
TRBV29-1	CSVDAGGQTDTQYF
TRBV6-5	CASTIGFSGANVLTF
TRBV10-3	CAINMGGRAFNEQFF
TRBV10-3	CAISEPSGIYGYTF
TRBV4-3	CASSQDPLDRDYGYTF
TRBV28	CASSLFGASGGSQETQYF
TRBV7-9	CASSLFQGAEEQYF
TRBV3-1/TRBV3-2	CASSHRGGEQYF
TRBV6-5	CASSYSLTGYEQYF
TRBV7-2	CASSTGLARTQETQYF
TRBV9	CASSVPSGRSEQFF
TRBV3-1/TRBV3-2	CASSYGTSGVVEQYF
TRBV27	CASTPLDRGNEQFF
TRBV12-5	CASGLDTVYGYTF
TRBV6-5	CASSADRGETQYF
TRBV7-3	CASSLTGLAGPIYNEQFF
TRBV3-1/TRBV3-2	CASSQANRRTNEKLFF
TRBV7-3	CASSLVGAGDYGYTF
TRBV6-4	CASRLDSFTDTQYF